Each of the 18 T cell receptor delta chains below was sequenced from the same sample in a study of gamma-delta T cells after stem cell transplantation. TCRdb reanalysed the RT-PCR reads via CATT. The table records around 1,300 delta-chain clones, 13% to 15% of them present only once. Sequencing was performed on gamma-delta T cells. Receptors originate from a human donor. It is not recorded whose cells these are; they may come from a transplant donor.

By sample fraction, this clone is hyperexpanded (1% or more). The sample holds other DNA sequences that translate to the same CDR3. V usage is TRDV2 and J usage is TRDJ1; 11 bases are a match to TRDD3. Trimming removed 0 bases from V and 10 bases from J; junction bases left unmatched: 15. Germline V lookup: CDR1 GEAIGNYY, CDR2 EKD. The CDR3 runs 17 residues. DNA for the CDR3: TGTGCCTGTGACACCGTACTGGGCTGGGGGATACCTGGGATACTCATCTTT. It specifies CACDTVLGWGIPGILIF.

This clone was found a few times. A far larger clone is off by one base, so a read error is likely. The chain combines TRDV2 with TRDJ3; TRDD3 matches at 13 bases. Germline V gives CDR1 GEAIGNYY, CDR2 EKD. The junction had 8 bases not matched to a gene; V was cut back by 1 base and J by 3 bases. The CDR3 is made up of 20 amino acids. CDR3 sequence: CACDTVLGDTLSWDTRQMFF. The CDR3 nucleotides read TGTGCCTGTGACACTGTACTGGGGGATACGCTCAGCTGGGACACCCGACAGATGTTTTTC.

This clone was found a few times. This may stem from a read error, because a much larger clone lies one nucleotide away. The DNA is left out, because the CDR3 cannot be placed on it with certainty; the CDR3 is given as TCRdb lists it. Other DNA sequences within the sample encode an identical CDR3. The J gene is TRDJ1, the V gene TRDV2; whether TRDD3, the table's D call, matches the DNA was not checked. Both ends counted, the CDR3 spans 18 residues. Germline CDR1 is GEAIGNYY and CDR2 is EKD. The CDR3: CACDTLTGGYACTDKLIF.

This clone was seen only a few times. Translating this DNA gives a protein that differs at residue 12 from the TCRdb one, which belongs to a much larger clone; a read error is likely, and the protein shown is this translation. The chain is built from TRDV2 and TRDJ2; 9 positions agree with TRDD3. Germline V gives CDR1 GEAIGNYY, CDR2 EKD. The CDR3 contains 14 residues. As DNA, the CDR3 is TGTGCCTGTGACACCGTGGGGGATAAAGCACAACCCTTCTTT. Protein: CACDTVGDKAQPFF.

This clone was seen a few times. For this DNA, TCRdb reports the protein of a much larger clone, which diverges at residue 9, most likely from a read error; the protein presented here is translated directly from the DNA. This chain joins TRDV2 and TRDJ3; 7 nucleotides match TRDD3. The V and J ends lost 2 bases and 0 bases, in that order; junction bases with no gene match: 6. CDR1 and CDR2 (germline): GEAIGNYY, EKD. The CDR3 contains 18 residues. The CDR3 DNA is TGTGCCTGTGACATACTGGGGTTTATCTCCTGGGACACCCGACAGATGTTTTTC. Its protein is CACDILGFISWDTRQMFF.

The chain employs TRDV2 and TRDJ1; 10 nucleotides match TRDD3. V lost 3 bases to trimming and J lost 0 bases; unmatched junction nucleotides: 15. CDR1 and CDR2 from the germline V gene are GEAIGNYY and EKD. There are 19 residues in the CDR3. Here the CDR3 DNA reads TGTGCCTGTGACGGGGTCGTACTGGGGGATTCCCAGTACACCGATAAACTCATCTTT. It is translated as CACDGVVLGDSQYTDKLIF.

With respect to this clone: A far larger clone is only one base removed, so a read error is likely. The gene calls are TRDV2 and TRDJ1; weak D call: TRDD3 (6 bases). The germline gives CDR1 GEAIGNYY, CDR2 EKD. The CDR3 runs 16 residues. CDR3 protein: CACELVGGEYTDKPIF. For the CDR3, the DNA is TGTGCCTGTGAGCTGGTGGGGGGCGAGTACACCGATAAACCCATCTTT.

Notes on this clone: This may stem from a read error, because a much larger clone lies one nucleotide away. Other DNA sequences from this sample encode an identical CDR3 as well. V usage is TRDV2 and J usage is TRDJ1; TRDD3 agrees at 13 bases. Per the germline V gene, CDR1 is GEAIGNYY and CDR2 is EKD. The V segment lost 0 bases and the J segment 1 base; nucleotides outside the gene matches: 7. The CDR3 spans 18 residues. This CDR3 reads CACDTLTGGYACTDKLIF. CDR3 in DNA: TGTGCCTGTGACACCCTAACTGGGGGATACGCGTGCACCGATAAACTCATCTTT.

The table lists this clone with a few counts. A read error is likely here: a far larger clone is one base away. CDR3 in amino acids: CACGILRGIPTDKLIF. The CDR3 region has the DNA TGTGCCTGTGGCATCCTACGAGGGATACCGACCGATAAACTCATCTTT. V usage is TRDV2 and J usage is TRDJ1, with D possibly TRDD3 on 7 matching bases. Germline V gene sequence: CDR1 GEAIGNYY, CDR2 EKD. The ends were cut back, 5 bases at V and 2 bases at J, with 20 bases in the middle. The CDR3 runs 16 residues.

Concerning this clone itself: A read error is the likely source, as a far larger clone sits one nucleotide away. The sample contains more than one DNA sequence encoding this CDR3. The chain links TRDV2 to TRDJ3; 7 bases agree with TRDD3. Germline V gene sequence: CDR1 GEAIGNYY, CDR2 EKD. The CDR3 covers 18 residues. Here the CDR3 reads CACDILGFTSWDTRQMFF. As DNA, the CDR3 is TGTGCCTGCGACATACTGGGGTTTACCTCCTGGGACACCCGACAGATGTTTTTC.

Points on this clone: TCRdb assigns this DNA the protein of a much larger clone, which departs from its translation at residue 10; this likely reflects a read error, and the protein shown comes from translating the DNA. The chain has TRDV2 and TRDJ1, with a weak D call TRDD1 (5 bases). In germline, CDR1 is GEAIGNYY, CDR2 EKD. This CDR3 has 13 residues. In DNA, the CDR3 is TGTGCCTGTGACACAATAGGGGCCGATAACCTCATCTTT. It encodes CACDTIGADNLIF.

In the case of this clone: The protein given by TCRdb reflects a much larger clone and differs at residue 3 from this DNA's translation, likely from a read error; the protein shown is the DNA's translation. The chain's CDR3 is CARDTLTGGYAYTDKLIF. CDR3 DNA: TGTGCCCGTGACACCCTGACTGGGGGATACGCGTACACCGATAAACTCATCTTT. This chain uses TRDV2 with TRDJ1; TRDD3 matches 13 bases. Germline loops: CDR1 GEAIGNYY, CDR2 EKD. The CDR3 runs 18 residues.

With respect to this clone: The translation of this DNA and the TCRdb protein of a much larger clone differ at residue 10, probably owing to a read error; the protein shown here is translated from the DNA. CDR3 region: CACDTISYGGGQYTDKLIF. The CDR3 DNA is TGTGCCTGTGACACCATCTCCTATGGAGGGGGACAGTACACCGATAAACTCATCTTT. V gene TRDV2 combines with J gene TRDJ1; weak D call: TRDD3 (6 bases). Trimming stripped 0 bases from V and 0 bases from J, with 22 bases between. Germline CDR1 and CDR2: GEAIGNYY and EKD. This CDR3 comprises 19 residues.

This clone is large. Other nucleotide sequences from this sample produce the same CDR3. The chain carries TRDV2 and TRDJ1; 11 bases align to TRDD3. The CDR3 contains 18 residues. Germline CDR1 reads GEAIGNYY; CDR2 reads EKD. Germline trimming cut 0 bases from V and 6 bases from J; bases unmatched to any gene: 14. The CDR3 DNA reads TGTGCCTGTGACACCGTACTGAGTGGGGGATACGTAGGTCATAAACTCATCTTT. Translating it yields CACDTVLSGGYVGHKLIF.

V is TRDV2 and J is TRDJ1; 13 bases line up with TRDD3. The germline V gene encodes CDR1 GEAIGNYY and CDR2 EKD. V lost 0 bases to trimming and J lost 0 bases; unmatched junction nucleotides: 3. This CDR3 is 17 amino acids long. The DNA of the CDR3 is TGTGCCTGTGACACCCTGACTGGGGGATACGACACCGATAAACTCATCTTT. Its protein is CACDTLTGGYDTDKLIF.

This clone appeared a few times. A far larger clone is only one base removed, so a read error is likely. Other DNA sequences from this sample encode an identical CDR3 as well. This chain joins TRDV2 and TRDJ1; 11 bases match TRDD3. Germline CDR1 is GEAIGNYY and CDR2 is EKD. This CDR3 is built from 16 residues. The CDR3 here is CACDTLGDTITDKLIF. In nucleotides, the CDR3 is TGTGCCTGTGACACGCTGGGGGATACTATCACCGATAAACTCATTTTT.

This clone was detected only a few times. One base separates it from a far larger clone, so it is likely a read error. Other nucleotide sequences from this sample produce the same CDR3. This chain uses TRDV2 with TRDJ1, with 9 positions matching TRDD3. This CDR3 spans 22 amino acids. Germline CDR1 reads GEAIGNYY; CDR2 reads EKD. DNA for the CDR3: TGTGCCTGCGACACGATGACGCCGAGACTGGGGGAGATACGACCCGCAACCGATAAACTCATCTTT. Protein sequence: CACDTMTPRLGEIRPATDKLIF.

This clone was observed a few times. Other DNA sequences in this specimen translate into the identical CDR3. The rearrangement links TRDV2 to TRDJ1, with 8 bases identical to TRDD3. V trimming: 1 base; J trimming: 3 bases; junction bases outside the gene matches: 3. There are 14 residues in the CDR3. CDR1 and CDR2 (germline): GEAIGNYY, EKD. The CDR3 DNA follows: TGTGCCTGTGACACACTGGGGGTCCCCGATAAACTCATCTTT. Residues: CACDTLGVPDKLIF.